One and the same sample provided the 12 T cell receptor beta chains below, sequenced in a study of identical twins. MiXCR, applied by TCRdb to the 5' RACE reads, yields one record per CDR3 protein. The sample shows approximately 680,000 distinct CDR3 sequences, roughly 7.1% of them seen only once. These data also formed part of another study, on yellow fever vaccine responses in identical twins.

What was sequenced was PBMCs. All receptors derive from a woman aged 18-29 years in good health.

At least ten counts were recorded for this clonotype. V and J are TRBV10-2 and TRBJ2-7; D is perhaps TRBD2 (7 bases). CDR3 length: 14 residues. The germline V and J ends were trimmed by 4 bases and 2 bases, with 12 bases remaining between them. Germline V lookup: CDR1 WSHSY, CDR2 SAAADI. CDR3 sequence reads: CASSVRGGPYEQYF. In DNA form, the CDR3 reads TGCGCCAGCAGTGTAAGGGGGGGACCCTACGAGCAGTACTTC.

This clonotype has a count of ten or more. V gene TRBV12-3 or TRBV12-4 combines with J gene TRBJ2-2, with D hard to call. The CDR3 spans 16 residues. The germline V and J ends were trimmed by 5 bases and 4 bases, with 17 bases remaining between them. This CDR3 is CASSLGLDGRTGELFF. CDR3 bases: TGTGCCAGCAGTCTCGGGCTGGACGGCCGCACCGGGGAGCTGTTTTTT.

This clonotype was recorded many times. The V call is TRBV27, the J call TRBJ2-4; 10 positions agree with TRBD1. The germline gives CDR1 MNHEY, CDR2 SMNVEV (reference sequence). Trimming took 4 bases from V and 0 from J; bases not matched to a gene: 6. The CDR3 covers 17 residues. DNA of the CDR3: TGTGCCAGCAGTTCCCGGGACAGGGGTCTAGCCAAAAACATTCAGTACTTC. Translated, it gives CASSSRDRGLAKNIQYF.

The table lists this clonotype with many counts. The chain uses TRBV10-3 and TRBJ1-1; TRBD1 might be the D (6 bases). The germline gives CDR1 ENHRY, CDR2 SYGVKD. The V end was cut by 11 bases, the J end by 3 bases, with 13 bases between. CDR3 length: 12 amino acids. The CDR3 DNA reads TGTGCCTCAACAGGGCCGCACACTGAAGCTTTCTTT. Translation: CASTGPHTEAFF.

J is TRBJ2-1 and V is TRBV28; D call uncertain. The CDR3 extends over 10 amino acids. Germline V gives CDR1 MDHEN, CDR2 SYDVKM. V shed 3 bases and J shed 10 bases, with 4 bases lying between them. CDR3 nucleotide sequence: TGTGCCAGCAGTTTTAGGGAGCAGTTCTTC. Translation: CASSFREQFF. Looking up the rest from reference TRBV28 and TRBJ2-1 gives the full variable domain: DVKVTQSSRYLVKRTGEKVFLECVQDMDHENMFWYRQDPGLGLRLIYFSYDVKMKEKGDIPEGYSVSREKKERFSLILESASTNQTSMYLCASSFREQFFGPGTRLTVL.

This sequence joins TRBV24-1 and TRBJ1-1; 7 bases are a match to TRBD1. V dropped 4 bases and J dropped 1; count of bases not matched to a gene: 5. Per the germline V gene, CDR1 is KGHDR and CDR2 is SFDVKD. The CDR3 consists of 15 residues. The DNA of the CDR3 is TGTGCCACCAGTGAAAAACAGGGGACGAACACTGAAGCTTTCTTT. It specifies CATSEKQGTNTEAFF.

This clonotype came up many times. The chain has TRBV10-3 and TRBJ2-5; the D gene could be TRBD1 or TRBD2 (5 bases each). Germline V gene lookup returns CDR1 ENHRY and CDR2 SYGVKD. Trimming removed 11 bases from V and 4 bases from J, with 20 bases in between. CDR3 length equals 14 residues. CDR3 coding DNA: TGTGCCTCGAGACCCGGGACGTTGGGAGAGACCCAGTACTTC. The encoded protein is CASRPGTLGETQYF.

This clonotype was counted ten times or more. The V and J genes are TRBV4-1 and TRBJ2-1; no clear D gene. CDR1 and CDR2 from the germline V gene are MGHRA and YSYEKL. The V gene lost 1 base and the J gene lost 9 bases, with 13 bases spanning the gap. CDR3 length equals 14 residues. In nucleotides, the CDR3 is TGCGCCAGCAGCCAAGGCCACCCTTCTGGTGAGCAGTTCTTC. Its translation: CASSQGHPSGEQFF.

Only a few counts were recorded for this clonotype. The chain uses TRBV5-6 and TRBJ2-7; TRBD2 aligns across 8 bases. Trimming cost V 4 bases and J 0 bases; bases outside gene matches: 6. Germline V gene sequence: CDR1 SGHDT, CDR2 YYEEEE. The length of the CDR3 is 15 residues. This CDR3 is CASSRGGSSSYEQYV. In DNA form, the CDR3 reads TGTGCCAGCAGCCGGGGGGGGTCAAGCTCCTACGAGCAGTACGTC.

The chain has TRBV2 and TRBJ2-7; possible D gene TRBD2, 6 bases. Germline V gene sequence: CDR1 SNHLY, CDR2 FYNNEI. The CDR3 has 13 amino acids. Trimming left V 4 bases short and J 4 bases short, with 11 bases between. CDR3 in DNA: TGTGCCAGCAGTGTTGAGGGAGGATACGAGCAGTACGTC. This translates into CASSVEGGYEQYV.

The sample holds a few counts of this clonotype. V is TRBV7-3 and J is TRBJ2-2, with 8 bases that match TRBD2. CDR1 is SGHTA and CDR2 is FQGTGA in the germline V gene. V gave up 2 bases and J gave up 3 bases; unmatched junction bases: 17. The CDR3 contains 20 residues. CDR3 residues: CASSLVAGTSKDPDTGELFF. CDR3 bases: TGTGCCAGCAGCTTAGTAGCCGGGACTAGTAAGGATCCGGACACCGGGGAGCTGTTTTTT.

This clonotype has more than one count but fewer than ten. The rearrangement uses TRBV12-3 or TRBV12-4 and TRBJ2-7, with D possibly matching TRBD1 (5 bases). Trimming cost V 5 bases and J 1 base, with 12 bases left between them. There are 14 residues in the CDR3. DNA of the CDR3: TGTGCCAGCAGTACCGACAGACCTTCCTACGAGCAGTACTTC. Amino acids: CASSTDRPSYEQYF.